The T cell receptor beta chain described here comes from a study of neurological immune-mediated disorders. MiXCR was run by TCRdb on the 5' RACE reads, yielding one entry per CDR3 protein. The table has about 18,000 distinct CDR3 sequences, 12% to 15% seen once. V gave up 8 bases and J gave up 2 bases, with 2 bases separating them. The CDR3 length is 10 residues. CDR1 MNHNY and CDR2 SVGAGI come from the germline V gene (reference sequence). The receptor was derived from a woman aged 60-75 years with HTLV-1-associated myelopathy (HAM/TSP). The sample taken for sequencing was CD4+ T cells from blood. The genes are TRBV6-6 and TRBJ2-3, with D uncertain. In DNA, the CDR3 is TGTGCCAGCTCCACAGATACGCAGTATTTT. Protein product: CASSTDTQYF.